This T cell receptor beta chain was identified during a study of CD8+ T cells in alopecia areata. The study, taken as a whole, reports: In scalp and blood, many expanded lesional clones persisted during tofacitinib.

RNA, once extracted, was reverse transcribed into cDNA for use as the sequencing template. TCRdb's copy holds only in-frame clones and misses some; the assay was immunoSEQ multiplex PCR. Of about 180,000 clones in the sample, roughly 50% were seen once. Described treatment: oral pan-JAK inhibitor, 5-10 mg twice daily. Comments on this clone: Its specificity is unknown.

The clonotype was recovered from a human donor with alopecia areata. Specimen: CD4+ T cells sorted from blood, collected around week 55, from a patient treated with tofacitinib.

CDR3 coding DNA: TGTGCCAGCTCACCAACGGCAGGCCATAATTCACCCCTCCACTTT. Its translation: CASSPTAGHNSPLHF. The V call is TRBV18, the J call TRBJ1-6, with no clear D. V gave up 2 bases and J gave up 5 bases, with 10 bases separating them. The CDR3 is 15 residues long. The V gene's germline CDR1 is KGHSH and CDR2 LQKENI.